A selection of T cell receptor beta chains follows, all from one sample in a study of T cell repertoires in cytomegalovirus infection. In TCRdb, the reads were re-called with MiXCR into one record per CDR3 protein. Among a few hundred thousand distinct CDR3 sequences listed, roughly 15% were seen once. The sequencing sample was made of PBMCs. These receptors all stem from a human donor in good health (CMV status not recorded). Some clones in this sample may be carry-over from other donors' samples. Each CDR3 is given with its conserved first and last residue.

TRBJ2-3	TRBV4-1	CASSQDPRNTQYF
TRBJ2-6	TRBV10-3	CAISPGGGQSVAGANVLTF
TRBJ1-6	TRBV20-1	CSARQQRDSYSPLHF
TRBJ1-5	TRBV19	CASSNQGIGPINQPQHF
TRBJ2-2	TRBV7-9	CASSLADGGNTGELFF
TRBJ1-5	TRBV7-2	CATGTAYSNQPQHF
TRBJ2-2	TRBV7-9	CASSHTSIPGELFF
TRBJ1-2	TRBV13	CASSLLDRGWYGYTF
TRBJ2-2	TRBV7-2	CASSFRAGAIGGELFF
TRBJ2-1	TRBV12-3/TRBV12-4	CASSSVRVSEFF
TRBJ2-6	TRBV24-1	CATSDFDSSGANVLTF
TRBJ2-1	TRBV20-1	CSAGGLPSEQFF
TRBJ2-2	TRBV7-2	CASSSTGSGELFF
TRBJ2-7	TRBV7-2	CASSAGLATGEQYF
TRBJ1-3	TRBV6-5	CASTPFTGAITGNTIYF
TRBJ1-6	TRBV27	CASSSSDAVYNSPLHF
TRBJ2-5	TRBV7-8	CASSWEKGTGIPQETQYF
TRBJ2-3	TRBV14	CASSQGTPSTDTQYF
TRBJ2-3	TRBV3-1	CASSQDLGGPSDTQYF
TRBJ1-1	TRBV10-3	CAISEIQGNTEAFF
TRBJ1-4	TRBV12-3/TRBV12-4	CASSLSTVEKLFF
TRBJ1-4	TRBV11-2	CASSLIPQGNDEKLFF
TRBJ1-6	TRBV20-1	CSARGVDSWERSPLHF
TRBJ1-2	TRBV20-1	CSASRTGGLYGYTF
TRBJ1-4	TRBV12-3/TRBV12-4	CASSKGQGTEKLFF
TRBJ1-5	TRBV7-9	CASPTGCQPQHF
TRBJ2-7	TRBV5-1	CASSFESTSYEQYF
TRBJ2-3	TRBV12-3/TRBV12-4	CASKVDRGWTDTQYF
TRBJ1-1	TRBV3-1	CASSQARHGVEAFF
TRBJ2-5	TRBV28	CASSRAPSQETQYF
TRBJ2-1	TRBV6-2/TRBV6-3	CASGRYNEQFF
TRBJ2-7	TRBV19	CASSIVLGGAHVEEQYF
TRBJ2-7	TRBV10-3	CAISEQGYEQYF